Below, 9 T cell receptor beta chains from the same sample are listed, as sequenced in a study of Ad26.COV2.S vaccination and SARS-CoV-2 variants. Assay used: immunoSEQ multiplex PCR; TCRdb lists only in-frame clones, some missing. The table records over 400,000 clones, roughly 88% of them present only once. Treatment here: roughly 19 received Ad26.COV2.S at low or high dose, single or two shots; five or six received placebo; per-sample allocation not given. Sampling was done on day 63 after the first vaccine or placebo injection. The material sequenced was peripheral blood, taken in a trial of Ad26.COV2.S vaccine versus placebo. Receptors originate from a person between 18 and 60 years old who received the Ad26.COV2.S COVID-19 vaccine or a placebo.

The table lists this clone with a count of one. J is TRBJ2-1 and V is TRBV11-2; D gene unclear. Germline loops: CDR1 SGHAT, CDR2 FQNNGV. V gave up 5 bases and J gave up 4 bases, with 12 bases separating them. The CDR3 is 14 residues long. Here the CDR3 DNA reads TGTGCCAGCAGCGATCCCCGGAATTACAATGAGCAGTTCTTC. Residues: CASSDPRNYNEQFF.

This chain connects TRBV10-1 to TRBJ2-1; TRBD2 aligns across 12 bases. Trimming cost V 8 bases and J 0 bases; bases outside gene matches: 5. In germline, CDR1 is WNHNN, CDR2 SYGVQD (reference sequence). This CDR3 has 16 residues. CDR3 sequence: CASSASGRASYNEQFF. In DNA, the CDR3 is TGCGCCAGCTCTGCTAGCGGGAGGGCCTCCTACAATGAGCAGTTCTTC.

Regarding this clone: Different DNA sequences within this sample yield the same CDR3. CDR3 nucleotides: TGTGCCACCAGTGACCCTGGACGGAACTATGGCTACACCTTC. The encoded protein is CATSDPGRNYGYTF. The chain employs TRBV24-1 and TRBJ1-2, with D uncertain. V gave up 4 bases and J gave up 2 bases, with 10 bases separating them. CDR3 length equals 14 residues. The germline CDR1 and CDR2 sequences are KGHDR and SFDVKD.

A single count supports this clone. The chain links TRBV9 to TRBJ2-1; 11 bases are shared with TRBD2. This CDR3 comprises 14 residues. V was pared by 7 bases and J by 8 bases, with 8 bases of the junction left unmatched. Germline loops: CDR1 SGDLS, CDR2 YYNGEE. CDR3 sequence reads: CASSTSGSRDEQFF. CDR3 DNA: TGTGCCAGCTCTACTAGCGGGAGCCGGGATGAGCAGTTCTTC.

This chain's CDR3 is CASSLGGGAGELFF. CDR3 DNA sequence: TGTGCCAGCAGTTTGGGAGGTGGTGCCGGGGAGCTGTTTTTT. V is TRBV28 and J is TRBJ2-2; tentatively, D is TRBD2 (6 bases). This CDR3 has 14 amino acids. CDR1 is MDHEN, CDR2 SYDVKM, per germline. V lost 3 bases and J 6 bases, leaving 11 bases between the germline ends.

The genes are TRBV7-6 and TRBJ2-7; the D is unclear. This CDR3 has 13 amino acids. Germline-derived CDR1 and CDR2 are SGHVS and FNYEAQ. V lost 2 bases, J lost 5 bases, and 10 bases lay in between. The CDR3: CASSLMVGNEQYF. The CDR3 nucleotides are TGTGCCAGCAGCTTAATGGTGGGAAACGAGCAGTACTTC.

J is TRBJ2-5 and V is TRBV7-3, with 11 nucleotides matching TRBD2. The CDR3 length is 18 residues. Germline trimming cut 2 bases from V and 5 bases from J; bases unmatched to any gene: 13. Germline V CDR1 and CDR2: SGHTA, FQGTGA. The CDR3 region is CASSLPRGLAGGEETQYF. The CDR3 coding sequence is TGTGCCAGCAGCTTACCCCGAGGGCTAGCGGGAGGCGAGGAGACCCAGTACTTC.

V gene TRBV10-3 combines with J gene TRBJ1-1; no definite D call. V dropped 6 bases and J dropped 2 bases, with 7 bases sitting between them. The CDR3 runs 12 residues. CDR1 is ENHRY, CDR2 SYGVKD, per germline. Written as DNA, the CDR3 is TGTGCCATCAGCTCCTCAAACACTGAAGCTTTCTTT. This gives the protein CAISSSNTEAFF.

The chain links TRBV5-1 to TRBJ2-1, with D unclear. The CDR3 runs to 18 residues. V was pared by 7 bases and J by 0 bases, with 23 bases between. CDR1 and CDR2 (germline): SGHRS, YFSETQ. CDR3 DNA sequence: TGCGCCAGCGGCCCCTGGACCCCAGGAATGAGCTCCTACAATGAGCAGTTCTTC. Translated: CASGPWTPGMSSYNEQFF.